The TCR beta chain under discussion was sequenced for a study of breast tumors, draining lymph nodes, adjacent tissues (dated by TCRdb to about 2016). Background on the whole study: Breast cancer patients provided tumor, adjacent nontumor tissue and axillary lymph nodes, and the study compared the TCR beta repertoires across these three sources. In human breast cancer, the study set out to evaluate how tumor, surrounding tissue and draining lymph node repertoires relate to one another and whether T cells may move between these sites. General findings and caveats noted by the study authors: The data were considered consistent with the idea that most tumor T cells come from the lymph node and then expand in tumor tissue. Tumor and nontumor tissue repertoires were found to be significantly more similar in luminal-like than in basal-like breast cancer. Tumors showed preferential V and J gene usage, and their T-cell repertoire diversity fell below that of lymph nodes yet above that of nontumor tissue. The conclusion that tumor T cells originate in lymph nodes was presented as consistent with a hypothesis rather than as directly demonstrated.

Unmatched junction bases come to 12, with V trimmed by 9 bases and J by 8 bases. The CDR3 covers 15 residues, taking in both the cysteine and the phenylalanine. Only the CDR3 DNA stays, 45 bases, in frame from base 1. From a lookup of the germline V gene (reference sequence), CDR1 and CDR2 are WNHNN and SYGVQD. Reads for this sample came from an Illumina HiSeq 2000. TCR beta chain libraries were generated by multiplex PCR amplification. The amplified TCR beta chain products were analyzed by high-throughput sequencing. In-frame beta chains were kept once TCRdb had trimmed the public reads at Q25 with fastp and called clones with MiXCR. Every distinct CDR3 protein forms one entry, paired with its most common genes and DNA. This sample has fewer than 200,000 distinct CDR3 sequences in its table, and more than 25% of those were observed once. Around 4% of the sample goes to the ten largest clones. The axillary draining lymph nodes of breast cancer patients were the source of the lymph node samples.

The sample holds many counts of this clonotype. Its target antigen remains unknown. No base quality values were provided; no much bigger clone lies one nucleotide off. The rearranged segments are TRBV10-1 and TRBJ2-1, with 11 central nucleotides matching TRBD2. The sample was axillary lymph node tissue. The TCR sequence derives from a female donor with breast cancer. Some clones in this sample may be carry-over from other donors' samples. The DNA is as follows: TGCGCCAGGGGTAGCGGGAGGGCCGGTAGCTATGAGCAGTTCTTC. Its protein reads: CARGSGRAGSYEQFF.